This TCR beta chain was retrieved from a study of glioma-infiltrating T cells after dendritic cell vaccination. Overall study findings and caveats: Higher pretreatment TIL content predicted longer progression-free time and survival.

Trimming removed 0 bases from V and 7 bases from J; junction bases left unmatched: 4. This CDR3 contains 14 residues. Germline V gives CDR1 SGHDT, CDR2 YYEEEE. As to time point: after dendritic cell vaccination, including at tumor progression/relapse. This clone appeared once. Its antigen remains unknown. Up to about 2 ug genomic DNA was used for TCRB CDR3 amplification. The protocol was immunoSEQ multiplex PCR, while the TCRdb copy is restricted to in-frame clones and leaves out a portion. The data hold roughly 85,000 clones, with 75% to 90% observed a single time. This chain links TRBV5-6 with TRBJ2-4; 7 bases line up with TRBD1. The material was blood, obtained after dendritic cell vaccination. The TCR originated in a human donor with glioblastoma. This chain's CDR3 is CASSLGDSSNIQYF. CDR3 nucleotides: TGTGCCAGCAGCTTGGGGGACAGCTCGAACATTCAGTACTTC.